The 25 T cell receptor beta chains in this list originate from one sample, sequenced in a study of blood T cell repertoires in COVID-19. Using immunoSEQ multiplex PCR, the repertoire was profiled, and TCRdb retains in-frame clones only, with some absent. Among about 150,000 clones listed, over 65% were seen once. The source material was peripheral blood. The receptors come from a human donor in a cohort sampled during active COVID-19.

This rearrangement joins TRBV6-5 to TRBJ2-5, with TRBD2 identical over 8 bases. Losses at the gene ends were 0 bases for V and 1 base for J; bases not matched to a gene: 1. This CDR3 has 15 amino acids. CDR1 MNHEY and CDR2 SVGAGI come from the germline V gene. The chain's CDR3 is CASSYSGGVQETQYF. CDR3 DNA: TGTGCCAGCAGTTACTCCGGGGGGGTCCAAGAGACCCAGTACTTC.

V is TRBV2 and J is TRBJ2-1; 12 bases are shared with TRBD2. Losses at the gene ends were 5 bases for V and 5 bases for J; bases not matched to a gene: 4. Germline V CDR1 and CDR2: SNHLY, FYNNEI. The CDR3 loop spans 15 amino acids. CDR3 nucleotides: TGTGCCAGCAGTCTCCGGACTAGCGGGGACAATGAGCAGTTCTTC. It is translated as CASSLRTSGDNEQFF.

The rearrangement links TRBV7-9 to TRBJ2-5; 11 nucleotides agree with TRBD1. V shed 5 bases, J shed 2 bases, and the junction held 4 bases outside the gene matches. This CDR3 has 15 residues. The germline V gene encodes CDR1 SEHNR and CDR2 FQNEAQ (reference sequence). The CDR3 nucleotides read TGTGCCAGCAGCCACGGGACAGGGGGACAAGAGACCCAGTACTTC. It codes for CASSHGTGGQETQYF.

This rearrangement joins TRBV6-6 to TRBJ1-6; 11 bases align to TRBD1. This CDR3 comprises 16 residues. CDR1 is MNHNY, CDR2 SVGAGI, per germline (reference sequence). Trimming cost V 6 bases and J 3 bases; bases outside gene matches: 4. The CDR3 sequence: CASSSGQGVYNSPLHF. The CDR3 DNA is TGTGCCAGCAGCTCGGGACAGGGGGTCTATAATTCACCCCTCCACTTT.

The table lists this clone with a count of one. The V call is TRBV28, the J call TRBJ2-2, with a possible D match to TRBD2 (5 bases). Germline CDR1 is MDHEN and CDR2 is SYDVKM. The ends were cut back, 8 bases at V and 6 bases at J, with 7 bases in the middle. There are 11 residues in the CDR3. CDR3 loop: CASRLSGELFF. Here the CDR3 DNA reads TGTGCCAGCCGACTATCCGGGGAGCTGTTTTTT.

CDR3 in DNA: TGTGCCAGCAGCCCGCGACGGTGGTCAAAGGGGGAACAAGAGACCCAGTACTTC. Translated, it gives CASSPRRWSKGEQETQYF. The rearrangement links TRBV11-2 to TRBJ2-5, with D maybe TRBD1 (6 bases). The germline V gene has CDR1 SGHAT and CDR2 FQNNGV. V was trimmed by 5 bases and J by 2 bases, leaving 24 bases between them. The CDR3 spans 18 residues.

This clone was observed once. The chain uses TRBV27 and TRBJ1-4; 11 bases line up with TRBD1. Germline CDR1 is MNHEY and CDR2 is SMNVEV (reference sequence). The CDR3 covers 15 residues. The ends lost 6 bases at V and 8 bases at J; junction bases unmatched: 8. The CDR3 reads CASSRRGQGEEKLFF. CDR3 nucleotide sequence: TGTGCCAGCAGCCGACGGGGACAGGGGGAAGAAAAACTGTTTTTT.

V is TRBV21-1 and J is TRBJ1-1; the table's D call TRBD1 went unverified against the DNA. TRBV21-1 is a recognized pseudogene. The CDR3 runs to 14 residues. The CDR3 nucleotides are TGTGCCAGACCTCACCCGGGACAGGGAGTAGAAGCTTTCTTT. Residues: CARPHPGQGVEAFF.

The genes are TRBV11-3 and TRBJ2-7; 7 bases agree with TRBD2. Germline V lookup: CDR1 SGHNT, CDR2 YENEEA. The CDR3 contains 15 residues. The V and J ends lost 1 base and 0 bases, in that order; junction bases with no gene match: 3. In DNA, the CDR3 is TGTGCCAGCAGCTTAGGGGGCGGGGGCTCCTACGAGCAGTACTTC. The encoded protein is CASSLGGGGSYEQYF.

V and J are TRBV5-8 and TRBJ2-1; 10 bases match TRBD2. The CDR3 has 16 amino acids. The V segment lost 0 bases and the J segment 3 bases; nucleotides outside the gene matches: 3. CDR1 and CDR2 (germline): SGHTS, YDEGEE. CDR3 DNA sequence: TGTGCCAGCAGCTTGGAAGTAGCGGGAGGCTACAATGAGCAGTTCTTC. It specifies CASSLEVAGGYNEQFF.

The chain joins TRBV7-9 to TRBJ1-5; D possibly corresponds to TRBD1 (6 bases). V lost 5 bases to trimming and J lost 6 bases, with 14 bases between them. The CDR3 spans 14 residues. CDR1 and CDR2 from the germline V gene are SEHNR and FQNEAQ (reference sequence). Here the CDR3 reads CASSDSGGAQPQHF. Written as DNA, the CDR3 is TGTGCCAGCAGCGACTCCGGGGGGGCTCAGCCCCAGCATTTT. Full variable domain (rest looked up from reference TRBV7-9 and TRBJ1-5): DTGVSQNPRHKITKRGQNVTFRCDPISEHNRLYWYRQTLGQGPEFLTYFQNEAQLEKSRLLSDRFSAERPKGSFSTLEIQRTEQGDSAMYLCASSDSGGAQPQHFGDGTRLSIL.

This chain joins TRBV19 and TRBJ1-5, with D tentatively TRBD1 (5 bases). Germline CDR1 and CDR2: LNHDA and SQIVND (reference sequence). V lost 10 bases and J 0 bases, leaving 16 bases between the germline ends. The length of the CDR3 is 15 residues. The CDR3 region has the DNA TGTGCCACGACGGACAACCAGTATAGCAATCAGCCCCAGCATTTT. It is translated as CATTDNQYSNQPQHF.

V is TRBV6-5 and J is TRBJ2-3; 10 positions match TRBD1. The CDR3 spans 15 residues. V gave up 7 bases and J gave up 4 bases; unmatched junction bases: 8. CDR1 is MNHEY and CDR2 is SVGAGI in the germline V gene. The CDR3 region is CASNRGTGVPDTQYF. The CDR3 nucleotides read TGTGCCAGCAACCGGGGGACAGGGGTACCAGATACGCAGTATTTT.

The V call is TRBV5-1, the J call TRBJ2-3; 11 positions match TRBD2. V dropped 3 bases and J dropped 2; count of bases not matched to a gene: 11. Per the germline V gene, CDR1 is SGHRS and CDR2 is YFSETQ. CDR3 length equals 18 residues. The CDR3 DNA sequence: TGCGCCAGCAGCTCACCCACCGGACTAGCGGGTCTCACAGATACGCAGTATTTT. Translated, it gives CASSSPTGLAGLTDTQYF.

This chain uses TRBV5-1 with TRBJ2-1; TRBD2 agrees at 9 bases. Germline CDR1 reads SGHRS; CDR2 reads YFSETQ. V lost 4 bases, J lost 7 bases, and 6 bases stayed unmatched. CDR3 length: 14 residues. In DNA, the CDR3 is TGCGCCAGCAGCCTGGGTAGCGGGAGTAATGAGCAGTTCTTC. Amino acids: CASSLGSGSNEQFF.

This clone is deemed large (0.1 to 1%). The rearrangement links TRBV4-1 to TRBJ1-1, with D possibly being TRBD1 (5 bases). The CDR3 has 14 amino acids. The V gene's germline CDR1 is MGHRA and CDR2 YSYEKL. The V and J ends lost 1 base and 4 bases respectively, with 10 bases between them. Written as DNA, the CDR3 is TGCGCCAGCAGCCAAGTATGGCAGGGCACTGAAGCTTTCTTT. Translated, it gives CASSQVWQGTEAFF.

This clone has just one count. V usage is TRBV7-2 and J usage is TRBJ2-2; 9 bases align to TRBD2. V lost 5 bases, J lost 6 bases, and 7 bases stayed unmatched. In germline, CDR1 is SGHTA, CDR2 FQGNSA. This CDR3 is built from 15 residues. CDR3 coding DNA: TGTGCCAGCAGCGTTAGCGGGGGCAGTTCCGGGGAGCTGTTTTTT. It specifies CASSVSGGSSGELFF.

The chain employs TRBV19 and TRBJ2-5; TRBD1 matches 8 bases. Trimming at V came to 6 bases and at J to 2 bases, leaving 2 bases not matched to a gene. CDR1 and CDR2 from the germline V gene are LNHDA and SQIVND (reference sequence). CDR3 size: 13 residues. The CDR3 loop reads CASSGTGQETQYF. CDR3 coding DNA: TGTGCCAGTAGCGGGACAGGACAAGAGACCCAGTACTTC.

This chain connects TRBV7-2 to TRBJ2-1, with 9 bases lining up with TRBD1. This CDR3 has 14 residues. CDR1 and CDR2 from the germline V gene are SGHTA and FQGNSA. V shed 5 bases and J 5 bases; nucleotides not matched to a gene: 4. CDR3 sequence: CASSPDRGHNEQFF. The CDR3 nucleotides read TGTGCCAGCAGCCCGGACAGGGGACACAATGAGCAGTTCTTC.

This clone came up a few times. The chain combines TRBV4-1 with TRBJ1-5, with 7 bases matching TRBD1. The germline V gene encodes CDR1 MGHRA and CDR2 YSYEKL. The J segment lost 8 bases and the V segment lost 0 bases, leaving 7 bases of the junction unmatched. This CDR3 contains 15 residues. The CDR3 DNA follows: TGCGCCAGCAGCCAAGAGGTGACAGGGAATGAGCCCCAGCATTTT. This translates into CASSQEVTGNEPQHF.

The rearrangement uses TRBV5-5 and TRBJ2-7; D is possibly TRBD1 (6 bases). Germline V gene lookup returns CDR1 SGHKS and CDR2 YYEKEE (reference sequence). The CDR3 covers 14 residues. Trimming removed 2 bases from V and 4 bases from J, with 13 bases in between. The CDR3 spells CASSLRDMIYEQYV. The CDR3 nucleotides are TGTGCCAGCAGCTTACGGGACATGATTTACGAGCAGTACGTC.

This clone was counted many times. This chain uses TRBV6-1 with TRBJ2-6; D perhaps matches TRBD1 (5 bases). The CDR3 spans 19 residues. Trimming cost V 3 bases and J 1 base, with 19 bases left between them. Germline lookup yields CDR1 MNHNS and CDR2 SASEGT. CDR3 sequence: CASSDPQGLVMSGANVLTF. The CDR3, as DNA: TGTGCCAGCAGTGACCCGCAGGGTTTAGTGATGTCTGGGGCCAACGTCCTGACTTTC.

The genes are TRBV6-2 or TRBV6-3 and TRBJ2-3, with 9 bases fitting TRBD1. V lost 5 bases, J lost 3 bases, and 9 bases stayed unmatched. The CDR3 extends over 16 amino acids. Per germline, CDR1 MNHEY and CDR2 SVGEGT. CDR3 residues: CASSLPGQGGTDTQYF. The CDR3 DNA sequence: TGTGCCAGCAGTCTACCGGGACAGGGTGGGACAGATACGCAGTATTTT.

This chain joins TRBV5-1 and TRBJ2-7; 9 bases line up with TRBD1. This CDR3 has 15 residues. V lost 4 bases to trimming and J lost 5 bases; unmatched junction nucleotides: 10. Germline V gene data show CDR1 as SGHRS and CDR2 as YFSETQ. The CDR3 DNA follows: TGCGCCAGCAGCCCTGGACAGGGGTCTTACCACGAGCAGTACGTC. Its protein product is CASSPGQGSYHEQYV.

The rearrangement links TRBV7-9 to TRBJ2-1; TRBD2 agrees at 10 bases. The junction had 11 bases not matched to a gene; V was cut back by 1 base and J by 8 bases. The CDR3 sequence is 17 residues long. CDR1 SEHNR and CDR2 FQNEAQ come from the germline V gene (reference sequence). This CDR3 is CASSLGNSGGAVDEQFF. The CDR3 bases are TGTGCCAGCAGCTTAGGGAACAGCGGGGGGGCCGTGGATGAGCAGTTCTTC.